Below, 24 T cell receptor beta chains from the same sample are listed, as sequenced in a study of vaccination effects on CD4 cells after COVID-19. Antigen-specific CD4+ T cells expanded by the ViraFEST assay with viral peptide pools were then sequenced. Researchers isolated CD4+ T cells once approximately eleven days of culture had elapsed. The repertoire was sequenced with immunoSEQ multiplex PCR; TCRdb's copy has only in-frame clones and lacks some. The sample lists around 30,000 clones, approximately 61% seen once, with around 28% in the top ten. These receptors have no identified antigens. The sequencing here drew on CD4+ T cells from PBMCs cultured with HCoV-229E spike peptides, taken before COVID-19 vaccination. These receptors were obtained from a human donor who received a COVID-19 vaccine.

The V and J genes are TRBV6-6 and TRBJ1-3; no reliable D call. CDR1 MNHNY and CDR2 SVGAGI come from the germline V gene (reference sequence). The germline V and J ends were trimmed by 6 bases and 8 bases, with 11 bases remaining between them. The CDR3 is 12 amino acids. In DNA form, the CDR3 reads TGTGCCAGCAGATGGAGCGTTGACACCATATATTTT. This codes for CASRWSVDTIYF.

J is TRBJ2-1 and V is TRBV19; 10 bases align to TRBD1. This CDR3 spans 16 amino acids. Germline V CDR1 and CDR2: LNHDA, SQIVND (reference sequence). V dropped 3 bases and J dropped 7; count of bases not matched to a gene: 9. The CDR3 nucleotides are TGTGCCAGTAGTATCTTACCGGGACAGGGGAAAAATGAGCAGTTCTTC. Translation: CASSILPGQGKNEQFF. Filled out from reference TRBV19 and TRBJ2-1, the complete variable domain reads DGGITQSPKYLFRKEGQNVTLSCEQNLNHDAMYWYRQDPGQGLRLIYYSQIVNDFQKGDIAEGYSVSREKKESFPLTVTSAQKNPTAFYLCASSILPGQGKNEQFFGPGTRLTVL.

The chain carries TRBV28 and TRBJ1-5; TRBD1 is a possible D gene (5 bases). V lost 8 bases to trimming and J lost 5 bases, with 16 bases between them. In germline, CDR1 is MDHEN, CDR2 SYDVKM. The CDR3 has 14 amino acids. The CDR3 here is CASSGTASYQPQHF. For the CDR3, the DNA is TGTGCCAGCTCCGGGACCGCTTCCTATCAGCCCCAGCATTTT.

This rearrangement joins TRBV30 to TRBJ1-1, with D unclear. Per the germline V gene, CDR1 is GTSNPN and CDR2 is SVGIG (reference sequence). The CDR3 length is 15 residues. V dropped 2 bases and J dropped 0 bases, with 13 bases sitting between them. The CDR3 loop reads CAWSSRWSMNTEAFF. CDR3 DNA sequence: TGTGCCTGGAGTTCCCGATGGAGCATGAACACTGAAGCTTTCTTT. Looking up the rest from reference TRBV30 and TRBJ1-1 gives the full variable domain: SQTIHQWPATLVQPVGSPLSLECTVEGTSNPNLYWYRQAAGRGLQLLFYSVGIGQISSEVPQNLSASRPQDRQFILSSKKLLLSDSGFYLCAWSSRWSMNTEAFFGQGTRLTVV.

CDR3 nucleotides: TGTGCCAGCAGCTTAGAGGGGGGAGGGGGGACTGAAGCTTTCTTT. Translated, it gives CASSLEGGGGTEAFF. This chain uses TRBV7-8 with TRBJ1-1, with D maybe TRBD1 (6 bases). The CDR3 has 15 residues. The germline gives CDR1 SGHVS, CDR2 FQNEAQ. The ends were cut back, 1 base at V and 5 bases at J, with 14 bases in the middle.

The chain couples TRBV30 to TRBJ1-3, with D unresolved. The V end was cut by 4 bases, the J end by 3 bases, with 7 bases between. Per germline, CDR1 GTSNPN and CDR2 SVGIG (reference sequence). The CDR3 has 12 amino acids. In nucleotides, the CDR3 is TGTGCCTGGAAATCGGGTGGAAACACCATATATTTT. It encodes CAWKSGGNTIYF. The full variable domain, with the rest looked up from reference TRBV30 and TRBJ1-3, is SQTIHQWPATLVQPVGSPLSLECTVEGTSNPNLYWYRQAAGRGLQLLFYSVGIGQISSEVPQNLSASRPQDRQFILSSKKLLLSDSGFYLCAWKSGGNTIYFGEGSWLTVV.

The table lists this clone with a count of one. V is TRBV27 and J is TRBJ1-1; 9 bases agree with TRBD1. The germline V gene encodes CDR1 MNHEY and CDR2 SMNVEV (reference sequence). This CDR3 is built from 15 residues. With 7 bases clipped from V and 1 base from J, the junction kept 7 bases outside the gene matches. CDR3 sequence: CASTPGQGGNTEAFF. The CDR3, as DNA: TGTGCCAGCACCCCGGGACAGGGAGGGAACACTGAAGCTTTCTTT.

V and J are TRBV12-3 or TRBV12-4 and TRBJ2-7; D remains ambiguous. V lost 6 bases and J lost 3, with 9 bases in between. CDR3 length equals 12 residues. The CDR3: CASSRQVYEQYF. The CDR3 DNA is TGTGCCAGCAGCAGGCAGGTCTACGAGCAGTACTTC.

This clone was found a few times. The rearrangement joins TRBV6-2 or TRBV6-3 to TRBJ2-5, with 12 bases fitting TRBD2. The germline gives CDR1 MNHEY, CDR2 SVGEGT. The J segment lost 1 base and the V segment lost 0 bases, leaving 6 bases of the junction unmatched. The CDR3 is made up of 18 amino acids. The CDR3 bases are TGTGCCAGCAGTTACTCTACTAGCGGGGGGTCATCCCAAGAGACCCAGTACTTC. Amino acids: CASSYSTSGGSSQETQYF.

This clone was seen once. V usage is TRBV5-5 and J usage is TRBJ2-2; the match to TRBD1 covers 7 bases. V dropped 5 bases and J dropped 2; count of bases not matched to a gene: 6. In germline, CDR1 is SGHKS, CDR2 YYEKEE (reference sequence). There are 15 residues in the CDR3. The CDR3 loop is CASRLGGGNTGELFF. For the CDR3, the DNA is TGTGCCAGCAGACTAGGGGGCGGTAACACCGGGGAGCTGTTTTTT.

The V and J genes are TRBV11-2 and TRBJ2-3; 14 positions agree with TRBD2. Germline CDR1 reads SGHAT; CDR2 reads FQNNGV. The CDR3 is made up of 17 amino acids. V was clipped by 3 bases and J by 4 bases; unmatched bases: 6. CDR3 sequence: CASSFLTSGRAADTQYF. The CDR3 region has the DNA TGTGCCAGCAGCTTCCTGACTAGCGGGAGGGCCGCAGATACGCAGTATTTT.

This clone has just one count. The V and J genes are TRBV25-1 and TRBJ1-1; no clear D. V lost 4 bases, J lost 6 bases, and 12 bases lay in between. This CDR3 has 13 amino acids. Germline values: CDR1 MGHDK, CDR2 SYGVNS. The CDR3 loop reads CASSGLIGAEAFF. CDR3 DNA sequence: TGTGCCAGCAGTGGTCTCATTGGGGCTGAAGCTTTCTTT. Full variable domain (remainder filled in from reference TRBV25-1 and TRBJ1-1): EADIYQTPRYLVIGTGKKITLECSQTMGHDKMYWYQQDPGMELHLIHYSYGVNSTEKGDLSSESTVSRIRTEHFPLTLESARPSHTSQYLCASSGLIGAEAFFGQGTRLTVV.

The J gene is TRBJ1-1, the V gene TRBV5-1; 7 nucleotides line up with TRBD1. The junction had 4 bases not matched to a gene; V was cut back by 1 base and J by 1 base. This CDR3 has 15 residues. Germline CDR1 reads SGHRS; CDR2 reads YFSETQ. CDR3 sequence (DNA): TGCGCCAGCAGCTTGTCGGGACAGTGGAACACTGAAGCTTTCTTT. Its translation is CASSLSGQWNTEAFF. The full variable domain, in which reference TRBV5-1 and TRBJ1-1 provide the parts outside the CDR3, is KAGVTQTPRYLIKTRGQQVTLSCSPISGHRSVSWYQQTPGQGLQFLFEYFSETQRNKGNFPGRFSGRQFSNSRSEMNVSTLELGDSALYLCASSLSGQWNTEAFFGQGTRLTVV.

The chain has TRBV4-1 and TRBJ2-4; D is possibly TRBD2 (5 bases). Trimming took 0 bases from V and 0 from J, leaving 9 bases between them. The CDR3 runs 16 residues. Germline V gives CDR1 MGHRA, CDR2 YSYEKL. Written as DNA, the CDR3 is TGCGCCAGCAGCCAAGATGGGAGCTTAGCCAAAAACATTCAGTACTTC. Its translation is CASSQDGSLAKNIQYF.

The chain employs TRBV5-1 and TRBJ1-3; TRBD1 aligns across 9 bases. Germline V gene data show CDR1 as SGHRS and CDR2 as YFSETQ. The CDR3 runs to 15 residues. V lost 4 bases to trimming and J lost 2 bases; unmatched junction nucleotides: 4. DNA for the CDR3: TGCGCCAGCAGCCGAACAGGGGGCCCTGGAAACACCATATATTTT. It encodes CASSRTGGPGNTIYF.

The table lists this clone with a count of one. The genes are TRBV6-6 and TRBJ2-1, with 7 bases that match TRBD2. Per germline, CDR1 MNHNY and CDR2 SVGAGI (reference sequence). V shed 5 bases and J 8 bases; nucleotides not matched to a gene: 3. The CDR3 runs 12 residues. The chain's CDR3 is CASSPRGDEQFF. The CDR3 DNA reads as TGTGCCAGCAGTCCACGGGGGGATGAGCAGTTCTTC.

This chain uses TRBV7-8 with TRBJ2-2; the match to TRBD2 covers 11 bases. V was pared by 6 bases and J by 0 bases, with 9 bases of the junction left unmatched. This CDR3 comprises 18 residues. Germline CDR1 and CDR2: SGHVS and FQNEAQ. As DNA, the CDR3 is TGTGCCAGCAGTCCGGGTCCTAGCGGGAGGACGAACACCGGGGAGCTGTTTTTT. Residues: CASSPGPSGRTNTGELFF.

The rearrangement links TRBV29-1 to TRBJ2-1, with D perhaps TRBD2 (6 bases). The CDR3 contains 14 residues. The germline gives CDR1 SQVTM, CDR2 ANQGSEA. The V end was cut by 5 bases, the J end by 0 bases, with 11 bases between. This CDR3 reads CSVSGTRSYNEQFF. The CDR3 bases are TGCAGCGTTTCCGGGACTCGCTCCTACAATGAGCAGTTCTTC.

A single count supports this clone. V usage is TRBV3-1 (or the pseudogene TRBV3-2) and J usage is TRBJ1-2; D call uncertain. V was trimmed by 0 bases and J by 4 bases, leaving 9 bases between them. From germline, CDR1 is LGHDT and CDR2 YNNKEL (reference sequence). The CDR3 sequence is 14 residues long. The CDR3 reads CASSQEHRTYGYTF. DNA of the CDR3: TGTGCCAGCAGCCAAGAACACAGAACCTATGGCTACACCTTC.

V usage is TRBV4-2 and J usage is TRBJ2-1; 7 bases map to TRBD2. V trimming: 3 bases; J trimming: 0 bases; junction bases outside the gene matches: 8. The length of the CDR3 is 17 residues. Germline V gene sequence: CDR1 LGHNA, CDR2 YNFKEQ. The CDR3: CASSQQLAASSYNEQFF. The CDR3 region has the DNA TGTGCCAGCAGCCAGCAGCTAGCGGCCAGCTCCTACAATGAGCAGTTCTTC.

This clone was counted a few times. The chain is built from TRBV9 and TRBJ2-2; 7 bases align to TRBD1. The germline V gene has CDR1 SGDLS and CDR2 YYNGEE. Trimming cost V 5 bases and J 7 bases; bases outside gene matches: 8. The CDR3 runs to 14 residues. CDR3 in amino acids: CASSLQGLGGELFF. The CDR3 DNA is TGTGCCAGCAGTCTACAGGGGTTAGGCGGGGAGCTGTTTTTT.

The rearrangement links TRBV24-1 to TRBJ1-2; D not resolved. V was trimmed by 2 bases and J by 0 bases, leaving 15 bases between them. Germline loops: CDR1 KGHDR, CDR2 SFDVKD. The CDR3 extends over 17 amino acids. CDR3 sequence reads: CATSDYRQRESNYGYTF. The CDR3 DNA sequence: TGTGCCACCAGTGATTATAGGCAGAGAGAATCTAACTATGGCTACACCTTC.

The gene calls are TRBV7-2 and TRBJ2-1; no clear D gene. This CDR3 spans 13 amino acids. Trimming shortened V by 4 bases and J by 5 bases, and 9 bases separated the two germline ends. In germline, CDR1 is SGHTA, CDR2 FQGNSA. CDR3 nucleotide sequence: TGTGCCAGCAGCTCTAGGGCCGACAATGAGCAGTTCTTC. The encoded protein is CASSSRADNEQFF.

This clone was seen only a few times. The CDR3: CASSSPTAYEQYF. CDR3 sequence (DNA): TGTGCCAGCAGCTCTCCGACCGCCTACGAGCAGTACTTC. This chain uses TRBV7-2 with TRBJ2-7; D is uncertain. Germline V gene data show CDR1 as SGHTA and CDR2 as FQGNSA. The CDR3 length is 13 residues. With 4 bases removed from V and 2 bases from J, the gap between germline ends came to 9 bases.